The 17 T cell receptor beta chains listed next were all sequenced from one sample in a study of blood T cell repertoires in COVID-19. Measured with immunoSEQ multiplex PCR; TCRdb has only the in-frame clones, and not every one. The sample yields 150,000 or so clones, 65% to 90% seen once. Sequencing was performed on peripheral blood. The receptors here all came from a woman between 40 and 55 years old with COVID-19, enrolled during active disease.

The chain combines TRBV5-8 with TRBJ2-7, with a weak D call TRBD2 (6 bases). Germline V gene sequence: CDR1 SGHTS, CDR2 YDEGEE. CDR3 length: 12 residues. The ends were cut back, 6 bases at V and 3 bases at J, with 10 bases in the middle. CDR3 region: CASTGGSYEQYV. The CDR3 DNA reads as TGTGCCAGCACTGGAGGGAGCTACGAGCAGTACGTC.

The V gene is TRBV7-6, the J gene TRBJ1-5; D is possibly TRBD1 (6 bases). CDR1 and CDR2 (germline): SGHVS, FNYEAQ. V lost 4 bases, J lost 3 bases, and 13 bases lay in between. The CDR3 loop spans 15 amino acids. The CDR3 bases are TGTGCCAGCAGCTCACAAGGACAGTACAATCAGCCCCAGCATTTT. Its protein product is CASSSQGQYNQPQHF. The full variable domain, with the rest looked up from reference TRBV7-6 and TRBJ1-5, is GAGVSQSPRYKVTKRGQDVALRCDPISGHVSLYWYRQALGQGPEFLTYFNYEAQQDKSGLPNDRFSAERPEGSISTLTIQRTEQRDSAMYRCASSSQGQYNQPQHFGDGTRLSIL.

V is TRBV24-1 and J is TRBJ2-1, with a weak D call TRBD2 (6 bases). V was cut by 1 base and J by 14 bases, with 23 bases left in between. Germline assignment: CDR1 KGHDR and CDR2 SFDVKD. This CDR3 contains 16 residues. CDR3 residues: CATSDFNVGGAAPEFF. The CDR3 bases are TGTGCCACCAGTGATTTCAACGTCGGCGGGGCGGCACCGGAGTTCTTC.

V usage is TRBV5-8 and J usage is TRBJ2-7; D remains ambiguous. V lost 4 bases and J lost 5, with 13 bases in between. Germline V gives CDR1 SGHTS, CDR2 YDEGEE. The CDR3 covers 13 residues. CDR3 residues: CASSPPAVNEQYF. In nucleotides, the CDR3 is TGTGCCAGCAGCCCCCCGGCGGTTAACGAGCAGTACTTC.

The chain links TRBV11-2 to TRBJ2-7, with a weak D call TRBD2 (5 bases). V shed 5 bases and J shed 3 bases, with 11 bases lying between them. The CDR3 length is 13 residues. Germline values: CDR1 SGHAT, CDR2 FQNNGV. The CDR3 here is CASSPGWRYEQYV. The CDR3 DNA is TGTGCCAGCAGCCCGGGGTGGCGCTACGAGCAGTACGTC.

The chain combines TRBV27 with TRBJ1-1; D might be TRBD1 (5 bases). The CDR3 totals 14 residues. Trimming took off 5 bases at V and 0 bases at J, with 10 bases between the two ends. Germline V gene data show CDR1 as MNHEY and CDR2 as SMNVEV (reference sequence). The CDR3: CASSRQNMNTEAFF. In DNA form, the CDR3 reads TGTGCCAGCAGTAGACAGAACATGAACACTGAAGCTTTCTTT.

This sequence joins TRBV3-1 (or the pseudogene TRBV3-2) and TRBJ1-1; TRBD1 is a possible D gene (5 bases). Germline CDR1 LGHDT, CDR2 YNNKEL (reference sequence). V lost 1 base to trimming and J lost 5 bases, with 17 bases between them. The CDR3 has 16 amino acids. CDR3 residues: CASSQGGGRFLTEAFF. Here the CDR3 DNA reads TGTGCCAGCAGCCAAGGGGGGGGACGGTTTCTAACTGAAGCTTTCTTT.

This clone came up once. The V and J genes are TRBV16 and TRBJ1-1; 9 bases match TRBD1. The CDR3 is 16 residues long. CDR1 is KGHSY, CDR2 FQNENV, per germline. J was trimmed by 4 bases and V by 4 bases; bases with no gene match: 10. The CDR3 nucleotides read TGTGCCAGCAGCCCCTCCCGAGGACAGGGGACCACTGAAGCTTTCTTT. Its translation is CASSPSRGQGTTEAFF.

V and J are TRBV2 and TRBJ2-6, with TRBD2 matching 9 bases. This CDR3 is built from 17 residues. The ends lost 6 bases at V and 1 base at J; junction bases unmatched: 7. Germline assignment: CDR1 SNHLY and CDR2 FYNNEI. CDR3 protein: CASRRREGGSGANVLTF. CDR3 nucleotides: TGTGCCAGCAGAAGGCGGGAGGGCGGGTCTGGGGCCAACGTCCTGACTTTC.

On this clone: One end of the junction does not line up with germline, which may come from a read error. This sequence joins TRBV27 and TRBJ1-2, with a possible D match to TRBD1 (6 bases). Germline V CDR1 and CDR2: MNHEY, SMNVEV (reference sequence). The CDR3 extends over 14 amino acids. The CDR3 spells CASSLSQGNYGYTF. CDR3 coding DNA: TGTGCCAGCAGTCTATCACAGGGAAACTATGGCTACACCTTC.

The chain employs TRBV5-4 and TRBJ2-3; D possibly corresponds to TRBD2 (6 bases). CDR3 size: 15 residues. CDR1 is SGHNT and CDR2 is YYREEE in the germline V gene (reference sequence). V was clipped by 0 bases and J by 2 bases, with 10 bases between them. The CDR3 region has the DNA TGTGCCAGCAGCTTGGTATCGGGAGTCACAGATACGCAGTATTTT. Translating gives CASSLVSGVTDTQYF.

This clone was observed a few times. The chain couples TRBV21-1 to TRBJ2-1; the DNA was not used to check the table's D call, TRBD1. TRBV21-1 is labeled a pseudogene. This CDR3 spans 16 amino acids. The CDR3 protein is CASSKVAQGYYNEQFF. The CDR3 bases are TGTGCCAGCAGCAAAGTCGCGCAGGGCTACTACAATGAGCAGTTCTTC.

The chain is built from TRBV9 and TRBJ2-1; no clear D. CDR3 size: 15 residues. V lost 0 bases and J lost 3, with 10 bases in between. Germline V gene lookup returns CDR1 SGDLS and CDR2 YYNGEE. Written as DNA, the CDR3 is TGTGCCAGCAGCGTAGGAACCCCCAGCTACAATGAGCAGTTCTTC. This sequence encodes CASSVGTPSYNEQFF. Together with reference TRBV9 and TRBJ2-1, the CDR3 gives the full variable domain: DSGVTQTPKHLITATGQRVTLRCSPRSGDLSVYWYQQSLDQGLQFLIQYYNGEERAKGNILERFSAQQFPDLHSELNLSSLELGDSALYFCASSVGTPSYNEQFFGPGTRLTVL.

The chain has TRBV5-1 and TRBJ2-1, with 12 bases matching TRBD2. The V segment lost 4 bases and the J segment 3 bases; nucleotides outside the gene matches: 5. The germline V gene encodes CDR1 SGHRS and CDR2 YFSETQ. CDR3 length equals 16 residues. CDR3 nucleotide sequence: TGCGCCAGCAGCGCACAGACTAGCGGGAGCTACAATGAGCAGTTCTTC. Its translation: CASSAQTSGSYNEQFF.

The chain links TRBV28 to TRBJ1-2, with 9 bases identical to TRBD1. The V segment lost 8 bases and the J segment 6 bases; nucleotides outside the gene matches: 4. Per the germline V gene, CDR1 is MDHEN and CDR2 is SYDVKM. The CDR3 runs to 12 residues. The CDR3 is CASGWTGDGYTF. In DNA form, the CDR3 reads TGTGCCAGCGGGTGGACAGGGGATGGCTACACCTTC.

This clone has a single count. CDR3 loop: CASSLVSGSSYNSPLHF. The CDR3 nucleotides are TGTGCCAGCAGCTTAGTTTCGGGGAGCTCCTATAATTCACCCCTCCACTTT. The chain employs TRBV11-2 and TRBJ1-6; no clear D gene. The germline gives CDR1 SGHAT, CDR2 FQNNGV. The CDR3 is made up of 17 amino acids. Trimming removed 1 base at V and 0 bases at J, with 10 bases between.

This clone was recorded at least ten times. The CDR3: CAAGRVVTSYEQYF. CDR3 coding DNA: TGTGCCGCGGGACGCGTGGTAACCTCCTACGAGCAGTACTTC. V gene TRBV6-5 combines with J gene TRBJ2-7, with D possibly matching TRBD2 (6 bases). The CDR3 spans 14 residues. The V gene lost 11 bases and the J gene lost 0 bases, with 17 bases spanning the gap. The V gene's germline CDR1 is MNHEY and CDR2 SVGAGI.